Each of the 22 T cell receptor beta chains below was sequenced from the same sample in a study of CD8 T cells in Susac syndrome. Reverse transcription of roughly 0.5 to 1 ug RNA was carried out with random hexamers. One entry per CDR3 protein, called by TCRdb with MiXCR from the immunoSEQ multiplex PCR reads. The sample includes roughly 110,000 distinct CDR3 sequences, roughly 94% of them seen just once. The material sequenced was CD8+ T cells from PBMCs. The receptor set was obtained from a human donor with Susac syndrome.

The gene calls are TRBV13 and TRBJ2-3; 8 nucleotides align to TRBD2. The V and J ends lost 5 bases and 3 bases, in that order; junction bases with no gene match: 10. This CDR3 is built from 16 residues. Germline V lookup: CDR1 PRHDT, CDR2 FYEKMQ (reference sequence). DNA of the CDR3: TGTGCCAGCAGCCTCGGCGGGGGGCTCAAGACAGATACGCAGTATTTT. Translated: CASSLGGGLKTDTQYF.

J is TRBJ2-3 and V is TRBV4-3, with 7 nucleotides matching TRBD2. Per the germline V gene, CDR1 is LGHNA and CDR2 is YSLEER. CDR3 length: 17 amino acids. After removal of 0 bases from V and 0 bases from J, the junction contained 6 bases not matched to a gene. The CDR3 is CASSQDQASGSTDTQYF. The CDR3 DNA follows: TGCGCCAGCAGCCAAGATCAGGCTAGCGGAAGCACAGATACGCAGTATTTT.

The gene calls are TRBV14 and TRBJ2-1; tentatively, D is TRBD2 (6 bases). Germline V gene lookup returns CDR1 SGHDN and CDR2 FVKESK. The V end was cut by 2 bases, the J end by 5 bases, with 16 bases between. The CDR3 is 16 amino acids. The CDR3 is CASSQRGRGPDNEQFF. CDR3 coding DNA: TGTGCCAGCAGCCAACGAGGGCGGGGCCCCGACAATGAGCAGTTCTTC.

The genes are TRBV5-6 and TRBJ2-5, with D perhaps matching TRBD2 (5 bases). This CDR3 contains 16 residues. V lost 4 bases to trimming and J lost 2 bases, with 18 bases between them. CDR1 and CDR2 (germline): SGHDT, YYEEEE. The CDR3 sequence is CASSPEPGSTQETQYF. DNA for the CDR3: TGTGCCAGCAGCCCGGAACCGGGATCAACACAAGAGACCCAGTACTTC.

CDR3 DNA sequence: TGCGCCAGCAGCCAAGATCTGTCGGGGGGTTCCTACGAGCAGTACTTC. This gives the protein CASSQDLSGGSYEQYF. The chain couples TRBV4-3 to TRBJ2-7; 7 bases are a match to TRBD2. The V segment lost 0 bases and the J segment 1 base; nucleotides outside the gene matches: 6. The CDR3 extends over 16 amino acids. Germline CDR1 is LGHNA and CDR2 is YSLEER.

The chain couples TRBV10-3 to TRBJ2-6; no reliable D call. CDR3 length: 14 amino acids. The germline CDR1 and CDR2 sequences are ENHRY and SYGVKD. V was shortened by 3 bases and J by 1 base, with 4 bases between the two germline ends. The DNA for the CDR3 is TGTGCCATCAGTGAAAGGTCTGGGGCCAACGTCCTGACTTTC. It translates to CAISERSGANVLTF.

This rearrangement joins TRBV3-1 to TRBJ1-1; weak D call: TRBD1 (5 bases). Trimming shortened V by 4 bases and J by 1 base, and 13 bases separated the two germline ends. Germline V gene lookup returns CDR1 LGHDT and CDR2 YNNKEL (reference sequence). The CDR3 sequence is 15 residues long. The CDR3, as DNA: TGTGCCAGCAGCCCAGGGCTTCCAGGGAACACTGAAGCTTTCTTT. It codes for CASSPGLPGNTEAFF.

This clonotype has a single count. The chain recombines TRBV3-1 with TRBJ1-4; D remains unclear. Trimming pared 1 base from V and 5 bases from J, leaving 11 bases between. Germline V gene sequence: CDR1 LGHDT, CDR2 YNNKEL (reference sequence). CDR3 length equals 15 residues. The CDR3 sequence: CASSQVGDENEKLFF. CDR3 nucleotide sequence: TGTGCCAGCAGCCAAGTAGGAGACGAAAATGAAAAACTGTTTTTT.

The chain combines TRBV9 with TRBJ2-7; 9 nucleotides agree with TRBD1. Unmatched junction bases numbered 7, after V lost 0 bases and J lost 3 bases. The length of the CDR3 is 16 residues. CDR1 is SGDLS and CDR2 is YYNGEE in the germline V gene. DNA of the CDR3: TGTGCCAGCAGCGTAGAGGCGACAGGGGGAGGCTACGAGCAGTACTTC. It codes for CASSVEATGGGYEQYF.

The V gene is TRBV15, the J gene TRBJ1-5, with D perhaps TRBD1 (5 bases). Germline V gives CDR1 LNHNV, CDR2 YYDKDF (reference sequence). This CDR3 comprises 15 residues. V gave up 3 bases and J gave up 7 bases, with 16 bases separating them. The CDR3 region is CATSRAGTLDQPQHF. The CDR3 DNA reads as TGTGCCACCAGCAGGGCGGGGACCCTGGACCAGCCCCAGCATTTT.

The chain has TRBV4-1 and TRBJ1-1; D remains unclear. V was pared by 0 bases and J by 8 bases, with 10 bases between. The CDR3 is 13 amino acids. Per germline, CDR1 MGHRA and CDR2 YSYEKL. CDR3 in DNA: TGCGCCAGCAGCCAAGATCGCGCCATAGAAGCTTTCTTT. Amino acids: CASSQDRAIEAFF.

The rearrangement joins TRBV7-2 to TRBJ2-3, with 10 bases fitting TRBD2. This CDR3 is 17 amino acids long. V dropped 5 bases and J dropped 1; count of bases not matched to a gene: 9. Germline CDR1 SGHTA, CDR2 FQGNSA. Written as DNA, the CDR3 is TGTGCCAGCAGCCAACCCCAGCGGGGGGGCGGCACAGATACGCAGTATTTT. It codes for CASSQPQRGGGTDTQYF.

The chain recombines TRBV12-5 with TRBJ1-4; 8 bases align to TRBD1. The CDR3 length is 14 residues. Germline CDR1 reads LGHNT; CDR2 reads FRNRAP. J was trimmed by 10 bases and V by 5 bases; bases with no gene match: 9. The CDR3 protein is CASGTGQGRGKLFF. The CDR3 nucleotides read TGTGCTAGTGGTACAGGACAGGGACGAGGAAAACTGTTTTTT.

The rearrangement uses TRBV5-6 and TRBJ2-3; the D gene is possibly TRBD1 (5 bases). Trimming pared 0 bases from V and 6 bases from J, leaving 8 bases between. The length of the CDR3 is 13 residues. The V gene's germline CDR1 is SGHDT and CDR2 YYEEEE. Written as DNA, the CDR3 is TGTGCCAGCAGCTTGGGACAGACGGATACGCAGTATTTT. Translated: CASSLGQTDTQYF. Combining the CDR3 with reference TRBV5-6 and TRBJ2-3 gives the whole variable domain DAGVTQSPTHLIKTRGQQVTLRCSPKSGHDTVSWYQQALGQGPQFIFQYYEEEERQRGNFPDRFSGHQFPNYSSELNVNALLLGDSALYLCASSLGQTDTQYFGPGTRLTVL.

This clonotype showed up just once. The chain couples TRBV7-9 to TRBJ2-7; D tentatively fits TRBD1 or TRBD2 (5 bases each). V was pared by 5 bases and J by 2 bases, with 13 bases between. The germline V gene has CDR1 SEHNR and CDR2 FQNEAQ (reference sequence). The CDR3 has 14 residues. CDR3 nucleotide sequence: TGTGCCAGCAGCCGCTCCGGGACGGCCTACGAGCAGTACTTC. Amino acids: CASSRSGTAYEQYF.

The chain combines TRBV20-1 with TRBJ1-5, with 7 positions matching TRBD1. V lost 0 bases to trimming and J lost 7 bases; unmatched junction nucleotides: 12. The germline gives CDR1 DFQATT, CDR2 SNEGSKA (reference sequence). The CDR3 sequence is 16 residues long. CDR3 amino acids: CSARDPAGGIKQPQHF. CDR3 bases: TGCAGTGCTAGAGATCCCGCAGGGGGTATTAAACAGCCCCAGCATTTT.

The chain combines TRBV9 with TRBJ1-6; D gene unclear. Germline values: CDR1 SGDLS, CDR2 YYNGEE. CDR3 length: 15 amino acids. Trimming removed 2 bases at V and 7 bases at J, with 13 bases between. This chain's CDR3 is CASSVTSGRNSPLHF. The CDR3, as DNA: TGTGCCAGCAGCGTGACCTCCGGTCGAAATTCACCCCTCCACTTT.

The chain joins TRBV4-3 to TRBJ2-5; D not resolved. CDR1 is LGHNA and CDR2 is YSLEER in the germline V gene. This CDR3 comprises 13 residues. V lost 0 bases, J lost 4 bases, and 6 bases lay in between. The CDR3 DNA reads as TGCGCCAGCAGCCAAGATACCCGAGAGACCCAGTACTTC. This sequence encodes CASSQDTRETQYF.

This CDR3 is CASSQDSGQGYEQYF. The CDR3 DNA is TGCGCCAGCAGCCAAGATTCGGGACAGGGGTACGAGCAGTACTTC. V gene TRBV4-1 combines with J gene TRBJ2-7, with TRBD1 identical over 10 bases. The germline CDR1 and CDR2 sequences are MGHRA and YSYEKL. The V and J ends lost 0 bases and 4 bases, in that order; junction bases with no gene match: 3. CDR3 length: 15 amino acids.

The chain carries TRBV7-8 and TRBJ2-7, with TRBD1 as a possible D gene (5 bases). The germline V gene has CDR1 SGHVS and CDR2 FQNEAQ. CDR3 length: 14 residues. V shed 4 bases and J shed 2 bases, with 12 bases lying between them. This CDR3 reads CASSSSRDTYEQYF. The CDR3 region has the DNA TGTGCCAGCAGCTCCAGCAGGGATACCTACGAGCAGTACTTC.

The CDR3 region has the DNA TGTGCCAGCAGTGATTGGTCGTCAGGGACAGGTTTTATTTCTGGGGCCAACGTCCTGACTTTC. Amino acids: CASSDWSSGTGFISGANVLTF. V usage is TRBV2 and J usage is TRBJ2-6; TRBD1 aligns across 8 bases. CDR3 length: 21 residues. The V gene end was trimmed by 3 bases and the J gene end by 1 base; junction bases not matched to a gene: 17. From germline, CDR1 is SNHLY and CDR2 FYNNEI.

This clonotype was seen just once. This chain joins TRBV25-1 and TRBJ2-2; no reliable D call. The CDR3 covers 14 residues. Germline CDR1 is MGHDK and CDR2 is SYGVNS. With 0 bases removed from V and 1 base from J, the gap between germline ends came to 3 bases. CDR3 region: CASSEYKNTGELFF. CDR3 DNA sequence: TGTGCCAGCAGTGAATATAAGAACACCGGGGAGCTGTTTTTT.